What follows are 14 T cell receptor beta chains derived from one specimen sequenced in a study of OX40 agonist ivuxolimab in advanced cancers. Using immunoSEQ multiplex PCR, the repertoire was profiled, and TCRdb retains in-frame clones only, with some absent. The table includes 70,000 to 95,000 clones, 90% detected once. This sample comprised CD4+ or CD8+ T cells sorted from blood, obtained in a trial of the OX40 agonist ivuxolimab. These receptors were obtained from an adult with an advanced solid tumor such as melanoma, head and neck, liver or kidney cancer.

The chain couples TRBV6-6 to TRBJ1-1; D remains ambiguous. V lost 7 bases and J 5 bases, leaving 11 bases between the germline ends. Germline V gene data show CDR1 as MNHNY and CDR2 as SVGAGI (reference sequence). The CDR3 covers 12 residues. The CDR3 nucleotides are TGTGCCAGCATCACGACTGGGACTGAAGCTTTCTTT. Its protein is CASITTGTEAFF.

The chain joins TRBV18 to TRBJ2-5; no clear D. The germline V and J ends were trimmed by 6 bases and 2 bases, with 10 bases remaining between them. Germline loops: CDR1 KGHSH, CDR2 LQKENI. The CDR3 contains 13 residues. The CDR3 DNA reads TGTGCCAGCTCCCGCCTTACACAAGAGACCCAGTACTTC. Protein: CASSRLTQETQYF.

The CDR3 DNA reads TGTGCCAGCAGCCAAGTGCGCAGCAACACCGGGGAGCTGTTTTTT. Translation: CASSQVRSNTGELFF. The genes are TRBV14 and TRBJ2-2; no reliable D call. Germline values: CDR1 SGHDN, CDR2 FVKESK. This CDR3 is 15 amino acids long. The germline V and J ends were trimmed by 1 base and 2 bases, with 8 bases remaining between them.

This rearrangement joins TRBV19 to TRBJ1-3, with D possibly TRBD1 on 6 matching bases. Germline assignment: CDR1 LNHDA and CDR2 SQIVND (reference sequence). The CDR3 runs to 15 residues. Trimming left V 7 bases short and J 0 bases short, with 13 bases between. The CDR3 region is CASIGQFISGNTIYF. The CDR3 nucleotides read TGTGCCAGTATAGGACAGTTCATCTCTGGAAACACCATATATTTT.

As DNA, the CDR3 is TGTGCCAGCAGTTGGGGGACAGGGGACCCTACCTACAATGAGCAGTTCTTC. Residues: CASSWGTGDPTYNEQFF. The J gene is TRBJ2-1, the V gene TRBV27, with TRBD1 identical over 10 bases. Germline lookup yields CDR1 MNHEY and CDR2 SMNVEV (reference sequence). The CDR3 extends over 17 amino acids. V lost 4 bases and J lost 2; bases outside the gene matches: 8.

This chain joins TRBV29-1 and TRBJ1-5; D is ambiguous. The germline V gene encodes CDR1 SQVTM and CDR2 ANQGSEA. Trimming pared 3 bases from V and 0 bases from J, leaving 6 bases between. The CDR3 spans 13 residues. The chain's CDR3 is CSVETHSNQPQHF. DNA of the CDR3: TGCAGCGTTGAGACTCATAGCAATCAGCCCCAGCATTTT.

The chain has TRBV2 and TRBJ1-2, with 7 bases aligning to TRBD1. CDR1 and CDR2 (germline): SNHLY, FYNNEI. With V trimmed by 6 bases and J by 4 bases, 8 bases remained unmatched. This CDR3 spans 14 amino acids. The CDR3 is CASRFRDRLYGYTF. The CDR3 DNA reads as TGTGCCAGCAGGTTCCGGGACAGACTCTATGGCTACACCTTC.

The chain has TRBV30 and TRBJ2-7; 7 bases line up with TRBD2. In germline, CDR1 is GTSNPN, CDR2 SVGIG (reference sequence). This CDR3 has 13 amino acids. The V and J ends lost 8 bases and 0 bases, in that order; junction bases with no gene match: 7. CDR3 DNA sequence: TGTGCCCCCTTGGGACTACCCTCCTACGAGCAGTACTTC. This gives the protein CAPLGLPSYEQYF.

The chain couples TRBV7-2 to TRBJ2-5; TRBD2 matches at 7 bases. The CDR3 is 17 amino acids. V was pared by 5 bases and J by 1 base, with 13 bases of the junction left unmatched. Germline assignment: CDR1 SGHTA and CDR2 FQGNSA. This CDR3 reads CASSIPQWTRGQETQYF. The CDR3 coding sequence is TGTGCCAGCAGCATCCCCCAATGGACTAGAGGCCAAGAGACCCAGTACTTC.

The chain is built from TRBV7-2 and TRBJ2-5; D is unclear. The CDR3 has 13 amino acids. CDR1 and CDR2 from the germline V gene are SGHTA and FQGNSA. The V end lost 2 bases, the J end lost 5 bases, and 9 bases lay between the germline ends. CDR3 bases: TGTGCCAGCAGCTTACTGGGTACGGAGACCCAGTACTTC. As protein: CASSLLGTETQYF.

This sequence joins TRBV6-5 and TRBJ2-7; the D is unclear. This CDR3 contains 11 residues. Germline values: CDR1 MNHEY, CDR2 SVGAGI. The germline V and J ends were trimmed by 11 bases and 2 bases, with 10 bases remaining between them. DNA for the CDR3: TGTGCCCAAGGTGAGGCCTACGAGCAGTACTTC. Its translation: CAQGEAYEQYF.

The chain has TRBV6-1 and TRBJ1-2, with 7 bases matching TRBD1. The length of the CDR3 is 15 residues. The germline gives CDR1 MNHNS, CDR2 SASEGT. V dropped 1 base and J dropped 5; count of bases not matched to a gene: 7. The CDR3 nucleotides are TGTGCCAGCAGTGAAGGAAGGGGGCGCCGGTATGGCTACACCTTC. Translating gives CASSEGRGRRYGYTF.

The chain uses TRBV4-1 and TRBJ2-1; 13 positions agree with TRBD2. Germline CDR1 reads MGHRA; CDR2 reads YSYEKL. Trimming took 4 bases from V and 5 from J; bases not matched to a gene: 5. The CDR3 is 16 residues long. This CDR3 reads CASSRTGTSGNNEQFF. The CDR3, as DNA: TGCGCCAGCAGCCGAACCGGGACTAGCGGGAACAATGAGCAGTTCTTC.

This clone was recorded only once. This chain uses TRBV28 with TRBJ1-1; a weak D match, TRBD1 (6 bases). From germline, CDR1 is MDHEN and CDR2 SYDVKM. V was shortened by 3 bases and J by 3 bases, with 14 bases between the two germline ends. This CDR3 has 15 residues. The CDR3, as DNA: TGTGCCAGCAGTTTGGGGGGGGCTCGAGACACTGAAGCTTTCTTT. Translating it yields CASSLGGARDTEAFF. Using reference TRBV28 and TRBJ1-1 for the parts outside the CDR3, the full variable domain is DVKVTQSSRYLVKRTGEKVFLECVQDMDHENMFWYRQDPGLGLRLIYFSYDVKMKEKGDIPEGYSVSREKKERFSLILESASTNQTSMYLCASSLGGARDTEAFFGQGTRLTVV.